This T cell receptor (beta chain) was documented in a study of chemoradiotherapy in HPV16-positive cancers. TCRdb's copy holds only in-frame clones and misses some; the assay was immunoSEQ multiplex PCR. This sample yields approximately 1,900 clones, of which approximately 81% are seen a single time; roughly 8.4% belongs to the top ten. The source was tumor tissue, collected from a patient who underwent chemoradiotherapy. This receptor was identified in a human donor with HPV-associated anogenital cancer.

CDR3 protein: CSVVNRAGGPGEQYF. CDR3 nucleotide sequence: TGCAGCGTTGTGAATAGGGCAGGGGGCCCTGGGGAGCAGTACTTC. The chain links TRBV29-1 to TRBJ2-7, with 8 bases fitting TRBD1. Germline-derived CDR1 and CDR2 are SQVTM and ANQGSEA. The CDR3 is 15 amino acids. With V trimmed by 4 bases and J by 7 bases, 15 bases remained unmatched.